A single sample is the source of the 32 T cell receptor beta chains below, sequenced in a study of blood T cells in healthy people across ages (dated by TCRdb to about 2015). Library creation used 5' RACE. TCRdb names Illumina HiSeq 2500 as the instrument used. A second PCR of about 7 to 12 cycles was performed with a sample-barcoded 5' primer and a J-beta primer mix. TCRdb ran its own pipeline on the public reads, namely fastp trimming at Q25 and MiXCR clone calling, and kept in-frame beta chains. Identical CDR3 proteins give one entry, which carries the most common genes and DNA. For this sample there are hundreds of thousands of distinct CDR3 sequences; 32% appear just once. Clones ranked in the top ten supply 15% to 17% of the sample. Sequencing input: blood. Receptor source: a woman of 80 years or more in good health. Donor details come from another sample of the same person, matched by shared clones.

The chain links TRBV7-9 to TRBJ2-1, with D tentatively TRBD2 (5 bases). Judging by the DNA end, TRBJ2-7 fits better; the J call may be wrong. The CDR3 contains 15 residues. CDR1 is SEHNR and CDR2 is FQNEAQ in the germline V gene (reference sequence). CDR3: CASSPTGSSYNEQYF. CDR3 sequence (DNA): TGTGCCAGCAGCCCCACTGGGAGCTCCTACAATGAGCAGTACTTC.

The CDR3 bases are TGCGCCAGCACCTGGACAGGGGGTAGAGATACGCAGTATTTT. Translating gives CASTWTGGRDTQYF. This chain uses TRBV5-1 with TRBJ2-3, with 10 nucleotides matching TRBD1. V shed 6 bases and J 5 bases; nucleotides not matched to a gene: 6. The CDR3 loop spans 14 amino acids. Germline V gene sequence: CDR1 SGHRS, CDR2 YFSETQ.

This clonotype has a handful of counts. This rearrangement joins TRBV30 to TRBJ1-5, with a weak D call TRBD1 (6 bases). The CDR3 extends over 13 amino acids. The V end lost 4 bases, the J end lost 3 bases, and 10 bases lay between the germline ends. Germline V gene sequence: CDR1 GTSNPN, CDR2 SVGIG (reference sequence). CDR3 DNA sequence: TGTGCCTGGACAGGGGCGCTCAATCAGCCCCAGCATTTT. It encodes CAWTGALNQPQHF. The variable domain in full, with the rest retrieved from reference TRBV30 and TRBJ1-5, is SQTIHQWPATLVQPVGSPLSLECTVEGTSNPNLYWYRQAAGRGLQLLFYSVGIGQISSEVPQNLSASRPQDRQFILSSKKLLLSDSGFYLCAWTGALNQPQHFGDGTRLSIL.

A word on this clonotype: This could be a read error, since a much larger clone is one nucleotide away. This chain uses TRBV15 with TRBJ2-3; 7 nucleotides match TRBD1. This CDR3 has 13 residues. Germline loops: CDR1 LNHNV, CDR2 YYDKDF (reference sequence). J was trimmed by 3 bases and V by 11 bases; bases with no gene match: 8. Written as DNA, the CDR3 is TGTGCCGCTCAGACAGGGATGACAGATACGCAGTATTTT. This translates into CAAQTGMTDTQYF.

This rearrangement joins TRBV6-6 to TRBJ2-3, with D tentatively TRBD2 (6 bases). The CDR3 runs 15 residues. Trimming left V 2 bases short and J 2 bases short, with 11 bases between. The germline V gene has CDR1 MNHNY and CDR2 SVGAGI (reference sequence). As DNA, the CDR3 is TGTGCCAGCAGTTACGCCGGGGGATTCACAGATACGCAGTATTTT. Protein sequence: CASSYAGGFTDTQYF.

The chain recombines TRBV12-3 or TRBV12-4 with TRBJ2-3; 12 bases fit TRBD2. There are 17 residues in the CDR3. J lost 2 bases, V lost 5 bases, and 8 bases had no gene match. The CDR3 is CASSGSLAGGPTDTQYF. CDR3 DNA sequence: TGTGCCAGCAGTGGCTCACTAGCGGGGGGACCCACAGATACGCAGTATTTT.

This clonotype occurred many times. CDR3 loop: CASSLNGDIYEQYF. CDR3 coding DNA: TGTGCCAGCAGCTTAAACGGAGACATCTACGAGCAGTACTTC. The genes are TRBV7-3 and TRBJ2-7; D is unresolved. Trimming removed 1 base from V and 3 bases from J, with 10 bases in between. Germline CDR1 and CDR2: SGHTA and FQGTGA. The CDR3 totals 14 residues.

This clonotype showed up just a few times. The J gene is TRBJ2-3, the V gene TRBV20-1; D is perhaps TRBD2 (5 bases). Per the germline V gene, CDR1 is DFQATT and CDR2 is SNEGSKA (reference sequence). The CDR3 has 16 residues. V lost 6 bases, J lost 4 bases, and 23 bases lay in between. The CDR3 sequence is CSAAILSRRFPDTQYF. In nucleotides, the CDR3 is TGCAGTGCCGCGATTCTAAGCAGGAGGTTTCCAGATACGCAGTATTTT.

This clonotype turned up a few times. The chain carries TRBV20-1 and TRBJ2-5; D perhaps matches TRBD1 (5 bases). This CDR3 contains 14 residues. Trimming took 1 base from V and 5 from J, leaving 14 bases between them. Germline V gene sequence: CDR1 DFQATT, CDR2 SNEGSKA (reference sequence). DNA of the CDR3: TGCAGTGCTAGAGGGGGCCTCACAACGGAGACCCAGTACTTC. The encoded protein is CSARGGLTTETQYF.

The CDR3 spells CAWGAGFHEQYF. CDR3 DNA sequence: TGCGCTTGGGGGGCGGGGTTCCACGAGCAGTACTTC. The chain has TRBV20-1 and TRBJ2-7, with D perhaps being TRBD1 or TRBD2 (6 bases each). This CDR3 has 12 amino acids. Germline CDR1 and CDR2: DFQATT and SNEGSKA (reference sequence).

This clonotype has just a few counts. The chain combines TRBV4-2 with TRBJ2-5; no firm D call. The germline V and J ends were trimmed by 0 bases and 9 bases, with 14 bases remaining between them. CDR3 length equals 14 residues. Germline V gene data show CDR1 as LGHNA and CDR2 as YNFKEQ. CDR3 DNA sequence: TGTGCCAGCAGCCAAGATCAGGTCTCCCGGTCCCAGTACTTC. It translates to CASSQDQVSRSQYF.

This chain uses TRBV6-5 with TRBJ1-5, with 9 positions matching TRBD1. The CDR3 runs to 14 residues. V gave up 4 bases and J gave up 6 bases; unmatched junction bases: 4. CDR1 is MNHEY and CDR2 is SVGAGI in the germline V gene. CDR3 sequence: CASSFTGGAQPQHF. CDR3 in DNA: TGTGCCAGCAGTTTCACAGGGGGCGCTCAGCCCCAGCATTTT.

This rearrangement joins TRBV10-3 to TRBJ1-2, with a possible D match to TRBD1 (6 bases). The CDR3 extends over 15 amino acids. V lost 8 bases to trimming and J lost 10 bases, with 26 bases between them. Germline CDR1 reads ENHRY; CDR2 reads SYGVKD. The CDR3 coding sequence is TGTGCCATCTCCCCCCAGGGGATGGGGAACCATGACTACACCTTC. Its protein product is CAISPQGMGNHDYTF.

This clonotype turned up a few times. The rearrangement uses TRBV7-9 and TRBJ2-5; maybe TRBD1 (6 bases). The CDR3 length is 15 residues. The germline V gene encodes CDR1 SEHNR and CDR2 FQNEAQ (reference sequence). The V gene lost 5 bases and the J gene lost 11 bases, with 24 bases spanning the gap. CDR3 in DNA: TGTGCCAGCAGCGAAGGAGGATTACAGGGTTATGAGCAGTACTTC. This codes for CASSEGGLQGYEQYF.

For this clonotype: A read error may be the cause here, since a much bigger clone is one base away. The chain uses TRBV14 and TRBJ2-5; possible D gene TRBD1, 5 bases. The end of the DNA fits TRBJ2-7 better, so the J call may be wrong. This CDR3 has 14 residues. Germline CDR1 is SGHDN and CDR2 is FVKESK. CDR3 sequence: CASSQGLVGVEQYF. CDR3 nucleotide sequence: TGTGCCAGCAGCCAAGGTCTGGTAGGGGTCGAGCAGTACTTC.

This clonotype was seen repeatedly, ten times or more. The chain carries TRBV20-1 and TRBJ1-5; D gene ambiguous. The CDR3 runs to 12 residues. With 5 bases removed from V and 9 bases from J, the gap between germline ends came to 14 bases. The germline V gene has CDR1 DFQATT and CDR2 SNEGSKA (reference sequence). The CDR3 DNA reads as TGCAGTGCTGGGCGACTGGATTTGCCCCAGCATTTT. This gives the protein CSAGRLDLPQHF.

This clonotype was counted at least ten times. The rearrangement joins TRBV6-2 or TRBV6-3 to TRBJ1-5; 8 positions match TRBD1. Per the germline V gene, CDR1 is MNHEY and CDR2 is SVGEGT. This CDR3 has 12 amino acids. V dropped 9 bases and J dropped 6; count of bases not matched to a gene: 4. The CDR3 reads CASTGGGQPQHF. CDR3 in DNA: TGTGCCAGTACAGGGGGAGGTCAGCCCCAGCATTTT.

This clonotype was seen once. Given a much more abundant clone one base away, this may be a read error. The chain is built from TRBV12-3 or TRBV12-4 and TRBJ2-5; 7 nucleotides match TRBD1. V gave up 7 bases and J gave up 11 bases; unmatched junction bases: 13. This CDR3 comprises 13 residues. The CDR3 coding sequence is TGTGCCAGCACCCGGACAGGATGGAGCAAGCAGTACTTC. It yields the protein CASTRTGWSKQYF.

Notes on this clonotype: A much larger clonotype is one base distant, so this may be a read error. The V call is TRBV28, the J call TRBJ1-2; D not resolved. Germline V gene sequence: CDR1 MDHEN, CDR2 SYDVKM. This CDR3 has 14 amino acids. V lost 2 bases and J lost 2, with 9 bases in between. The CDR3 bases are TGTGCCAGCAGTTTAGAGATACAGAACTATGGCTACACCTTC. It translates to CASSLEIQNYGYTF.

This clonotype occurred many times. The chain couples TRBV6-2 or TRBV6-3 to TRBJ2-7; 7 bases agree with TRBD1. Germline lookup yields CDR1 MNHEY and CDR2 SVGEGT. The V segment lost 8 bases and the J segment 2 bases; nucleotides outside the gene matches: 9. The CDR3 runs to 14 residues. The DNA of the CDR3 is TGTGCCAGCGGGGAGACAGGGTTCGCCTACGAGCAGTACTTC. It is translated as CASGETGFAYEQYF.

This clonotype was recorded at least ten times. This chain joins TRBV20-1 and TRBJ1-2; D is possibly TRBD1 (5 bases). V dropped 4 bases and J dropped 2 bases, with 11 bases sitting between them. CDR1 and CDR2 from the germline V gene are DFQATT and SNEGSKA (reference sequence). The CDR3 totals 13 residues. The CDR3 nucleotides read TGCAGTGCTACCCCTGGGGGAAACTATGGCTACACCTTC. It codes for CSATPGGNYGYTF.

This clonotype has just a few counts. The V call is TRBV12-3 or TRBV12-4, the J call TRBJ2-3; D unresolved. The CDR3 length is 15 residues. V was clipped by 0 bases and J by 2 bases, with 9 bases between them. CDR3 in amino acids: CASSLAVAATDTQYF. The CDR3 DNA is TGTGCCAGCAGTTTAGCGGTCGCAGCCACAGATACGCAGTATTTT.

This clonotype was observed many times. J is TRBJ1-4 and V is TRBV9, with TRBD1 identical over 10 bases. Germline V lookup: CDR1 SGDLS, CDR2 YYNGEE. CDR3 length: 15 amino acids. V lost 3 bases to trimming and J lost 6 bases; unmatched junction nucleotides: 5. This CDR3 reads CASSETGGRDEKLFF. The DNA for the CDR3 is TGTGCCAGCAGCGAGACAGGGGGCAGGGATGAAAAACTGTTTTTT.

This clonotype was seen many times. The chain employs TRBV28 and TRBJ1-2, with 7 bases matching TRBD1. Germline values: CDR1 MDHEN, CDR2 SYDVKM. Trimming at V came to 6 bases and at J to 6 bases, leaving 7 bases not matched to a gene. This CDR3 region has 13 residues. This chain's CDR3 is CASRRDRDNGYTF. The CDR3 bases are TGTGCCAGCAGACGAGACAGGGACAATGGCTACACCTTC.

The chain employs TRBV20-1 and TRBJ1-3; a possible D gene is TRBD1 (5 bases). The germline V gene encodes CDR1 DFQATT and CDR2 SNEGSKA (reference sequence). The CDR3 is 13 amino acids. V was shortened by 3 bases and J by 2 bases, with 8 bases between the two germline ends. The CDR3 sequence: CSARLGAGNTIYF. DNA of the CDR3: TGCAGTGCTAGGTTAGGGGCTGGAAACACCATATATTTT.

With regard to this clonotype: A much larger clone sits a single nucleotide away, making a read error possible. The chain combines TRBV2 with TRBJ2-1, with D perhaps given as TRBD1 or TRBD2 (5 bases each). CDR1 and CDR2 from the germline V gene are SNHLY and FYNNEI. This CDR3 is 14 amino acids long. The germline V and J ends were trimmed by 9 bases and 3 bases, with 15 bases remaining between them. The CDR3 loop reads CARGESPHYNEQFF. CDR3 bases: TGTGCCAGAGGGGAGTCTCCCCACTACAATGAGCAGTTCTTC.

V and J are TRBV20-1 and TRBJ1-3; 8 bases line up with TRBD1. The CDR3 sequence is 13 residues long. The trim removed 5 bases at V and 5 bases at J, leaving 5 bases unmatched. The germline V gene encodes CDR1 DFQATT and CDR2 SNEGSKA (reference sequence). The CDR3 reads CSARDRLRNTIYF. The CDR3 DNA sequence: TGCAGTGCTCGGGACAGGCTTCGAAACACCATATATTTT.

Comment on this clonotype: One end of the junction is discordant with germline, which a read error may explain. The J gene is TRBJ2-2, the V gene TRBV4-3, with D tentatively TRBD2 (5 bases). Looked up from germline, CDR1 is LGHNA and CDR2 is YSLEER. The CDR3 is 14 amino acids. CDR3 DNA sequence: TGCGCCAGCAGCCGCAAGGCGAACACCGGGGAGCGGTTTTTT. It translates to CASSRKANTGERFF.

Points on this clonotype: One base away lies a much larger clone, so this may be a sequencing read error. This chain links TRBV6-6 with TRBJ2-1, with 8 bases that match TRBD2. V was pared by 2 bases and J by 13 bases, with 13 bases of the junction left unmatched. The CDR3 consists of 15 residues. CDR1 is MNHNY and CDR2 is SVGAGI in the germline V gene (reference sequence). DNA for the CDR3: TGTGCCAGCAGTTACGGGGGCGGGGGGACGGAGACCCAGTTCTTC. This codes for CASSYGGGGTETQFF.

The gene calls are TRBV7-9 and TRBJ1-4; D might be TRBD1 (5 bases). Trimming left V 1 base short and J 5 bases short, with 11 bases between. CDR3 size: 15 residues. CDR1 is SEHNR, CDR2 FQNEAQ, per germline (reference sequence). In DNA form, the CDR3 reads TGTGCCAGCAGCTTAGTCCAGGGTGGGAATGAAAAACTGTTTTTT. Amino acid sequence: CASSLVQGGNEKLFF.

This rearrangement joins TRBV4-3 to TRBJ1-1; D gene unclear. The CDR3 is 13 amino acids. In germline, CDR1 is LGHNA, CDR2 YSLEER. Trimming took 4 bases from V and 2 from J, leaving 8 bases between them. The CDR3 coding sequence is TGCGCCAGCAGCCGGGCGGCAAACACTGAAGCTTTCTTT. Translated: CASSRAANTEAFF.

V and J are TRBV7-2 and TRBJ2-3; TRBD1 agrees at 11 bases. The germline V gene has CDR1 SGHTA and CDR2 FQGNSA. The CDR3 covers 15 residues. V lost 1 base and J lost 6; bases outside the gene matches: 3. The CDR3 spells CASSLVGDRGDTQYF. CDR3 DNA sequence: TGTGCCAGCAGCTTAGTAGGGGACAGGGGGGATACGCAGTATTTT.